These 28 T cell receptor beta chains share one sample of origin, sequenced in a study of T cells in Graves' hyperthyroidism and ophthalmopathy. Amplification of TCR beta CDR3 regions used RNA as the template. During a first-round RT-PCR of the TCR CDR3, the HTBI primer set was used. MiXCR was run by TCRdb on the multiplex PCR reads, yielding one entry per CDR3 protein. The table has 640,000 or so distinct CDR3 sequences, roughly 14% seen once. Sequences were obtained from blood. The receptors originated from a woman aged 40 to 50 with Graves' ophthalmopathy.

This sequence joins TRBV11-2 and TRBJ2-7; D possibly corresponds to TRBD1 (5 bases). The CDR3 covers 14 residues. Trimming removed 0 bases at V and 4 bases at J, with 10 bases between. The germline V gene encodes CDR1 SGHAT and CDR2 FQNNGV. CDR3 region: CASSLETVTYEQYF. The CDR3 bases are TGTGCCAGCAGCTTAGAGACAGTGACTTACGAGCAGTACTTC.

A few counts support this clonotype. This sequence joins TRBV6-2 or TRBV6-3 and TRBJ2-7; TRBD2 agrees at 7 bases. Germline V gene lookup returns CDR1 MNHEY and CDR2 SVGEGT. CDR3 length: 16 residues. The V segment lost 7 bases and the J segment 5 bases; nucleotides outside the gene matches: 17. CDR3 coding DNA: TGTGCCAGCACTTTGGGACTACTAGTAGACGGGGACGAGCAGTACTTC. This gives the protein CASTLGLLVDGDEQYF.

The chain is built from TRBV7-8 and TRBJ2-5; 12 bases are shared with TRBD2. Per the germline V gene, CDR1 is SGHVS and CDR2 is FQNEAQ. The CDR3 sequence is 15 residues long. J was trimmed by 2 bases and V by 5 bases; bases with no gene match: 3. In DNA, the CDR3 is TGTGCCAGCAGCAAAGGGACTAGCGGGCAAGAGACCCAGTACTTC. It yields the protein CASSKGTSGQETQYF.

This clonotype was counted ten times or more. The chain has TRBV29-1 and TRBJ2-7; 8 bases are shared with TRBD2. The V and J ends lost 5 bases and 0 bases, in that order; junction bases with no gene match: 6. CDR3 size: 14 residues. Germline CDR1 SQVTM, CDR2 ANQGSEA. This chain's CDR3 is CSVKTSATSYEQYF. The CDR3 bases are TGCAGCGTTAAGACTAGCGCTACCTCCTACGAGCAGTACTTC.

The chain couples TRBV19 to TRBJ1-5; D remains unclear. CDR1 LNHDA and CDR2 SQIVND come from the germline V gene (reference sequence). V shed 3 bases and J shed 5 bases, with 8 bases lying between them. The CDR3 is made up of 13 amino acids. The CDR3, as DNA: TGTGCCAGTAGTATTCGGAGAGATCAGCCCCAGCATTTT. Its translation is CASSIRRDQPQHF.

In this sample, this clonotype turned up many times. This chain joins TRBV11-2 and TRBJ2-7; perhaps TRBD1 as D (6 bases). The germline CDR1 and CDR2 sequences are SGHAT and FQNNGV. V gave up 3 bases and J gave up 2 bases, with 8 bases separating them. CDR3 size: 13 residues. The CDR3 loop is CASSFPGAYEQYF. CDR3 in DNA: TGTGCCAGCAGCTTTCCAGGGGCCTACGAGCAGTACTTC.

The rearrangement joins TRBV5-1 to TRBJ2-1; 7 bases are a match to TRBD2. The CDR3 is made up of 17 amino acids. V gave up 0 bases and J gave up 12 bases; unmatched junction bases: 18. CDR1 SGHRS and CDR2 YFSETQ come from the germline V gene. CDR3 bases: TGCGCCAGCAGCTTGGGTAGCGGGTATTCTTACACGATGGGGCAGTTCTTC. Amino acid sequence: CASSLGSGYSYTMGQFF.

The sample holds many counts of this clonotype. V is TRBV11-2 and J is TRBJ1-1; weak D call: TRBD1 (6 bases). V was pared by 4 bases and J by 7 bases, with 13 bases between. Germline CDR1 is SGHAT and CDR2 is FQNNGV. This CDR3 has 13 amino acids. The DNA for the CDR3 is TGTGCCAGCAGCTCACAGGGTCCCTTTGAAGCTTTCTTT. Translation: CASSSQGPFEAFF.

This chain connects TRBV12-3 or TRBV12-4 to TRBJ2-7; 7 bases are a match to TRBD1. CDR3 size: 15 residues. Trimming removed 4 bases from V and 7 bases from J; junction bases left unmatched: 13. This chain's CDR3 is CASSSHSGTAEEQYF. The CDR3 DNA follows: TGTGCCAGCAGTTCCCATTCCGGGACAGCGGAAGAGCAGTACTTC.

This clonotype appeared many times. The rearrangement joins TRBV19 to TRBJ2-7, with D perhaps TRBD1 or TRBD2 (5 bases each). The CDR3 is made up of 12 amino acids. In germline, CDR1 is LNHDA, CDR2 SQIVND (reference sequence). V shed 6 bases and J shed 6 bases, with 12 bases lying between them. CDR3 DNA: TGTGCCAGTAGGGCCGTGGGGACCGAGCAGTACTTC. It yields the protein CASRAVGTEQYF.

This clonotype has a count of ten or more. V is TRBV20-1 and J is TRBJ2-5; no reliable D call. Germline CDR1 and CDR2: DFQATT and SNEGSKA (reference sequence). V was pared by 8 bases and J by 2 bases, with 9 bases between. This CDR3 spans 11 amino acids. The CDR3 nucleotides read TGCAGTAAGCGTACTCAAGAGACCCAGTACTTC. Translation gives CSKRTQETQYF.

At least ten counts were recorded for this clonotype. A read error may explain this, as a much larger clone is one base away. The V call is TRBV27, the J call TRBJ2-7, with TRBD1 as a possible D gene (5 bases). Germline-derived CDR1 and CDR2 are MNHEY and SMNVEV (reference sequence). This CDR3 is 14 amino acids long. Trimming stripped 11 bases from V and 5 bases from J, with 22 bases between. Written as DNA, the CDR3 is TGTGCCGGCGGAGTTTACTCCCAGGGCCACGAGCAGTACTTC. Translation: CAGGVYSQGHEQYF.

The table lists this clonotype with many counts. V and J are TRBV6-1 and TRBJ2-5; unclear D gene. The CDR3 has 13 residues. V shed 6 bases and J shed 5 bases, with 13 bases lying between them. Germline CDR1 and CDR2: MNHNS and SASEGT. The CDR3 bases are TGTGCCAGCAGACCACTCGGAAGGGAGACCCAGTACTTC. It encodes CASRPLGRETQYF.

This clonotype was counted many times. V usage is TRBV30 and J usage is TRBJ1-2; 7 bases are shared with TRBD1. J lost 1 base, V lost 4 bases, and 9 bases had no gene match. The CDR3 has 15 amino acids. Germline V gives CDR1 GTSNPN, CDR2 SVGIG (reference sequence). CDR3 loop: CAWTKDPGGNYGYTF. The CDR3 DNA follows: TGTGCCTGGACCAAAGATCCAGGGGGTAACTATGGCTACACCTTC.

The chain employs TRBV11-1 and TRBJ2-7; 12 nucleotides agree with TRBD2. Per germline, CDR1 SGHAT and CDR2 FQDESV (reference sequence). The CDR3 consists of 16 residues. The J segment lost 2 bases and the V segment lost 2 bases, leaving 4 bases of the junction unmatched. The CDR3 DNA reads TGTGCCAGCAGCTTACCGGGACTAGCGGGCCCCTACGAGCAGTACTTC. This encodes CASSLPGLAGPYEQYF.

This clonotype appeared many times. V gene TRBV6-1 combines with J gene TRBJ1-4, with D unclear. Germline CDR1 and CDR2: MNHNS and SASEGT. V was shortened by 10 bases and J by 9 bases, with 12 bases between the two germline ends. CDR3 length: 11 amino acids. CDR3: CATDRGKKLFF. In DNA form, the CDR3 reads TGTGCCACTGACCGGGGAAAAAAACTGTTTTTT.

This clonotype was observed many times. The V and J genes are TRBV6-2 or TRBV6-3 and TRBJ2-5; D is uncertain. This CDR3 contains 12 residues. Germline-derived CDR1 and CDR2 are MNHEY and SVGEGT. V gave up 3 bases and J gave up 7 bases, with 9 bases separating them. The CDR3 DNA sequence: TGTGCCAGCAGTTATCGGTTAAGGACCCAGTACTTC. Translation: CASSYRLRTQYF.

This clonotype was seen at least ten times. The rearrangement links TRBV6-5 to TRBJ2-7; D remains unclear. Trimming cost V 5 bases and J 3 bases, with 17 bases left between them. The CDR3 has 15 amino acids. Germline V gene sequence: CDR1 MNHEY, CDR2 SVGAGI. The CDR3 spells CASSNDEEFNYEQYF. The CDR3 DNA sequence: TGTGCCAGCAGTAACGACGAAGAATTTAACTACGAGCAGTACTTC.

The chain combines TRBV19 with TRBJ2-2, with D possibly being TRBD2 (6 bases). The CDR3 spans 14 residues. Germline V lookup: CDR1 LNHDA, CDR2 SQIVND (reference sequence). V lost 4 bases and J lost 7, with 13 bases in between. Here the CDR3 DNA reads TGTGCCAGTAGTACTATTCGGAGGGGCGGGGAGCTGTTTTTT. Translating it yields CASSTIRRGGELFF.

The rearrangement uses TRBV12-3 or TRBV12-4 and TRBJ1-1; 10 nucleotides align to TRBD1. The V and J ends lost 2 bases and 10 bases, in that order; junction bases with no gene match: 7. This CDR3 region has 14 residues. Here the CDR3 reads CASSLSGQGVVAFF. CDR3 nucleotides: TGTGCCAGCAGTTTATCTGGACAGGGGGTTGTAGCTTTCTTT.

A single count supports this clonotype. A much more abundant neighbour one base away suggests this may be a read error. This chain joins TRBV19 and TRBJ2-2; 10 bases are shared with TRBD1. CDR1 and CDR2 (germline): LNHDA, SQIVND (reference sequence). CDR3 size: 15 residues. Written as DNA, the CDR3 is TGTGCCAGTAGTAAGGACAGGGGGGCCACCGGGGGGCTGTTTTTT. Amino acids: CASSKDRGATGGLFF.

Ten or more counts support this clonotype. The CDR3 nucleotides are TGCAGTGCTAGTAGGATCAGGGCCCGGATGAATTACGGCACCATATATTTT. This gives the protein CSASRIRARMNYGTIYF. The V call is TRBV20-1, the J call TRBJ1-3; the D gene is possibly TRBD1 (5 bases). V lost 3 bases, J lost 9 bases, and 27 bases lay in between. This CDR3 is 17 amino acids long. Looked up from germline, CDR1 is DFQATT and CDR2 is SNEGSKA (reference sequence).

The J gene is TRBJ2-7, the V gene TRBV10-3, with 7 bases that match TRBD1. Trimming cost V 7 bases and J 3 bases; bases outside gene matches: 12. Germline lookup yields CDR1 ENHRY and CDR2 SYGVKD. The CDR3 consists of 15 residues. As DNA, the CDR3 is TGTGCCATCAAATCCCGACAGGGAAGCCTCTACGAGCAGTACTTC. Amino acids: CAIKSRQGSLYEQYF.

In this sample, this clonotype turned up many times. This chain joins TRBV6-1 and TRBJ1-1; 7 bases are a match to TRBD1. The germline CDR1 and CDR2 sequences are MNHNS and SASEGT. V lost 5 bases to trimming and J lost 5 bases; unmatched junction nucleotides: 8. CDR3 size: 14 residues. In DNA, the CDR3 is TGTGCCAGCAGTCCGACAGGGAGGGGAACTGAAGCTTTCTTT. Residues: CASSPTGRGTEAFF.

This clonotype was recorded many times. The CDR3 region is CATSREPGTEAFF. The CDR3, as DNA: TGTGCCACCAGCAGAGAACCGGGCACTGAAGCTTTCTTT. The chain links TRBV15 to TRBJ1-1; D unresolved. The germline V gene has CDR1 LNHNV and CDR2 YYDKDF (reference sequence). This CDR3 spans 13 amino acids. V lost 0 bases and J 4 bases, leaving 6 bases between the germline ends.

V gene TRBV2 combines with J gene TRBJ1-5; 8 bases are shared with TRBD1. Trimming removed 1 base from V and 3 bases from J; junction bases left unmatched: 8. There are 17 residues in the CDR3. Germline CDR1 reads SNHLY; CDR2 reads FYNNEI. Here the CDR3 DNA reads TGTGCCAGCAGTGAAGACCCAGGACAGGGTTTCAATCAGCCCCAGCATTTT. This codes for CASSEDPGQGFNQPQHF.

This clonotype was recorded many times. V and J are TRBV7-2 and TRBJ2-7; 8 nucleotides agree with TRBD2. Unmatched junction bases numbered 6, after V lost 3 bases and J lost 2 bases. Germline-derived CDR1 and CDR2 are SGHTA and FQGNSA. This CDR3 comprises 15 residues. Written as DNA, the CDR3 is TGTGCCAGCAGCTTTTGGCGGGGGGCGCCCTACGAGCAGTACTTC. The encoded protein is CASSFWRGAPYEQYF.

This chain links TRBV14 with TRBJ1-2, with D hard to call. The CDR3 spans 13 residues. V gave up 6 bases and J gave up 5 bases, with 13 bases separating them. CDR1 is SGHDN, CDR2 FVKESK, per germline. CDR3 sequence: CASSPTDTYGYTF. As DNA, the CDR3 is TGTGCCAGCAGTCCCACTGACACATATGGCTACACCTTC.